The 10 T cell receptor beta chains in this list originate from one sample, sequenced in a study of T cell responses to AZD1222 COVID-19 vaccine. Measured with immunoSEQ multiplex PCR; TCRdb has only the in-frame clones, and not every one. The table lists 70,000 to 100,000 clones, approximately 85% of them singletons, with roughly 3.1% in the top ten. The starting material was peripheral blood, obtained 28 days after the second AZD1222 dose. The source is an adult who received the AZD1222 COVID-19 vaccine.

The V gene is TRBV2, the J gene TRBJ1-2; tentative D call: TRBD1 (5 bases). This CDR3 is built from 15 residues. V was trimmed by 5 bases and J by 4 bases, leaving 17 bases between them. In germline, CDR1 is SNHLY, CDR2 FYNNEI. CDR3 bases: TGTGCCAGCAGTCCTGGACCTGGAGGGGCCTATGGCTACACCTTC. Translation: CASSPGPGGAYGYTF.

Notes on this clone: At one end, the junction sequence differs from germline, possibly due to a read error. The J gene is TRBJ1-1, the V gene TRBV5-1, with 9 bases lining up with TRBD1. The CDR3 is made up of 15 amino acids. Germline V gene sequence: CDR1 SGHRS, CDR2 YFSETQ. The CDR3 here is CASSPPGTGNPEAFF. In DNA, the CDR3 is TGCGCCAGCAGCCCTCCCGGGACAGGGAACCCTGAAGCTTTCTTT.

The table lists this clone with a count of one. The chain uses TRBV6-5 and TRBJ2-1; D is perhaps TRBD1 (5 bases). The CDR3 consists of 15 residues. Germline CDR1 reads MNHEY; CDR2 reads SVGAGI. The V end lost 6 bases, the J end lost 7 bases, and 19 bases lay between the germline ends. The CDR3 spells CASRGTLSGLNEQFF. The CDR3 region has the DNA TGTGCCAGCAGGGGAACCTTGTCAGGGTTAAATGAGCAGTTCTTC.

The rearrangement links TRBV7-2 to TRBJ2-3, with unresolved D. In germline, CDR1 is SGHTA, CDR2 FQGNSA. V dropped 0 bases and J dropped 6 bases, with 1 base sitting between them. This CDR3 has 11 residues. The chain's CDR3 is CASSLADTQYF. CDR3 sequence (DNA): TGTGCCAGCAGCTTAGCCGATACGCAGTATTTT.

The chain combines TRBV13 with TRBJ2-1; 8 bases match TRBD2. With 5 bases clipped from V and 4 bases from J, the junction kept 7 bases outside the gene matches. The CDR3 covers 15 residues. Germline CDR1 PRHDT, CDR2 FYEKMQ (reference sequence). This CDR3 is CASSPQAGVYNEQFF. The CDR3 DNA is TGTGCCAGCAGCCCCCAAGCGGGGGTGTACAATGAGCAGTTCTTC. The full variable domain, with the rest looked up from reference TRBV13 and TRBJ2-1, is AAGVIQSPRHLIKEKRETATLKCYPIPRHDTVYWYQQGPGQDPQFLISFYEKMQSDKGSIPDRFSAQQFSDYHSELNMSSLELGDSALYFCASSPQAGVYNEQFFGPGTRLTVL.

V usage is TRBV28 and J usage is TRBJ2-1; TRBD2 agrees at 7 bases. Germline V gene data show CDR1 as MDHEN and CDR2 as SYDVKM. With V trimmed by 2 bases and J by 4 bases, 5 bases remained unmatched. There are 15 residues in the CDR3. The CDR3 region is CASSLAGEGYNEQFF. CDR3 DNA sequence: TGTGCCAGCAGTTTAGCGGGAGAGGGGTACAATGAGCAGTTCTTC.

The chain joins TRBV11-3 to TRBJ1-4, with D uncertain. The CDR3 extends over 12 amino acids. V was cut by 5 bases and J by 8 bases, with 9 bases left in between. Germline assignment: CDR1 SGHNT and CDR2 YENEEA. The CDR3 bases are TGTGCCAGCAGCCCAGGAGGGGAAAAACTGTTTTTT. As protein: CASSPGGEKLFF.

This clone was picked up a small number of times. V usage is TRBV30 and J usage is TRBJ2-1; perhaps TRBD1 as D (6 bases). Germline loops: CDR1 GTSNPN, CDR2 SVGIG (reference sequence). CDR3 length equals 15 residues. V shed 0 bases and J shed 10 bases, with 19 bases lying between them. CDR3 region: CAWSVKVGQIGEQFF. The CDR3 nucleotides read TGTGCCTGGAGTGTAAAAGTTGGACAGATCGGCGAGCAGTTCTTC.

The chain is built from TRBV6-5 and TRBJ2-3; 12 bases match TRBD2. The CDR3 spans 15 residues. The germline V gene encodes CDR1 MNHEY and CDR2 SVGAGI. Germline trimming cut 8 bases from V and 4 bases from J; bases unmatched to any gene: 7. The DNA of the CDR3 is TGTGCCAGCTTAAGACTAGCGGGAGTATCAGATACGCAGTATTTT. Protein sequence: CASLRLAGVSDTQYF.

This chain links TRBV28 with TRBJ1-3; D uncertain. CDR3 size: 15 residues. Germline V gene sequence: CDR1 MDHEN, CDR2 SYDVKM. V dropped 2 bases and J dropped 0 bases, with 8 bases sitting between them. The CDR3: CASSLGVSSGNTIYF. The CDR3 DNA reads as TGTGCCAGCAGTTTAGGGGTATCCTCTGGAAACACCATATATTTT.